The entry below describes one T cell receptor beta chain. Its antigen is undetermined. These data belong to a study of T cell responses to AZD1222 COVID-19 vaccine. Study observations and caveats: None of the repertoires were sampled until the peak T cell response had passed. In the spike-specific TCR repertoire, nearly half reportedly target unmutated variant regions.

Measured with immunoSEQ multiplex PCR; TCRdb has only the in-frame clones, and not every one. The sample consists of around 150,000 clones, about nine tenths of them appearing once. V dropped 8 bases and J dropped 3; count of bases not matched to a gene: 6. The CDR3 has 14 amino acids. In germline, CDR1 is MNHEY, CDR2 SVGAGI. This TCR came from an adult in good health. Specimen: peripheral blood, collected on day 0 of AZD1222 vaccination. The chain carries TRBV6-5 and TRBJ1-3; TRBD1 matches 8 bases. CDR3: CASSTGTGGNTIYF. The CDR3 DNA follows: TGTGCCAGCTCCACTGGGACAGGTGGAAACACCATATATTTT.